This TCR beta chain is from a study of neurological immune-mediated disorders (dated by TCRdb to the late 2010s). About the investigation overall: Among the roughly 35 multiple sclerosis patients, roughly 31 had relapsing-remitting MS and 3 had secondary progressive MS. Peripheral blood TCR-beta repertoires from HTLV-I-associated myelopathy (HAM/TSP) patients, multiple sclerosis patients and healthy controls were compared by UMI-based sequencing. The approximately 100 TCR-beta libraries included longitudinal samples, technical triplicates and paired sorted CD4+ and CD8+ T-cell subsets alongside PBMC samples. The cohort was made up of 68 subjects, consisting of some 15 HAM/TSP patients, 34 multiple sclerosis patients and roughly 20 healthy controls. Paper-wide results and their limitations: The MS cluster was not associated with any clinical or MRI features, and the authors stated that larger cohorts are needed. TCR clonal expansion was highest in HAM/TSP patients and lowest in MS patients, with MS patients falling below even healthy controls. In phylogenetic analysis, the repertoires of 18 of 34 MS patients grouped into a cluster of related CDR3 sequences, which suggests a possible signature at the repertoire level. No identical CDR3 amino acid sequences were shared among expanded clones across subjects, suggesting private TCR-beta repertoires in all groups.

For the unsorted PBMC libraries, 2 million PBMCs were stored in RNAlater at -80 degrees C until RNA extraction and were used to generate the libraries. Multiple sclerosis patients were enrolled in a US clinical protocol evaluating disease progression by magnetic resonance imaging. Peripheral blood underwent Ficoll-Hypaque density gradient centrifugation to isolate PBMCs, which were then cryopreserved in liquid nitrogen. cDNA was synthesized by template-switch 5'RACE using a primer with a 10-nucleotide random unique molecular identifier that tagged each TCR transcript. Every sequencing run yielded over 160 million TCR-beta sequences covering 15-18 subjects. The RNeasy kit was used to extract total RNA. The KAPA Real-time Library Amplification kit was used to amplify TCR-beta VDJ regions with primers targeting the TCR constant region and the 5'RACE anchor. Sample indexes and Illumina adaptors were added in a first PCR, and a second PCR then increased library yield. After Ampure bead purification, the TCR product of roughly 650 bp was size-selected on a 2% E-gel SizeSelection system. Before pooling, library quality was checked on a Bioanalyzer, concentration was measured with Qubit, and libraries were quantified with the Kapa Library Quantification kit. Paired-end 2 x 150 bp sequencing of the libraries was performed on an Illumina HiSeq 2500. To increase sequence diversity, about 23-30% phiX was spiked into each library pool. The original methods were these. The quality-filtered reads were processed with the UMI-based MiGEC pipeline, whose error correction step removed more than 80% of the raw TCR sequences. IMGT germline references were used for aligning VDJ genes, and each clonotype was defined as a unique CDR3 amino acid sequence together with its V-J genes. VDJtools evaluated clonal expansion, Shannon diversity and CDR3 relatedness (CalcPairwiseDistances, ClusterSamples); CLCbio workbench built phylogenetic trees. Clones with at least 8 unique UMIs were defined as expanded, with this threshold being based on coefficient-of-variation modelling across technical triplicates. Using fastp trimming at Q25 and MiXCR clonotype assembly, TCRdb reanalyzed the public sequencing data and kept in-frame beta chains. Each entry is one CDR3 protein sequence, shown with its most common DNA and genes. What appears here as the V and J calls and clone size reflects TCRdb's work, not the paper's. This sample lists about 87,000 distinct CDR3 sequences; approximately 4% were detected once. The top ten hold roughly 2.9% of the sample.

V loses 0 bases, J loses 2 bases, and the germline ends lie 9 bases apart. From its cysteine to its phenylalanine, the CDR3 spans 14 amino acids. The CDR3 DNA has 42 bases and is translated from base 1. The germline V gene supplies CDR1 SGHRS and CDR2 YFSETQ. Ten or more counts support this clonotype. This clone's antigen is unknown. Per-base quality was not reported, and no clone a single base away is much larger than it. The TCR originated in a woman between 50 and 59 years old with multiple sclerosis. Recombination joined TRBV5-1 with TRBJ2-7, with the D gene not clear enough to name. The sequencing input was PBMCs. CDR3 protein: CASSLEWGTYEQYF. The sequenced DNA: TGCGCCAGCAGCTTGGAGTGGGGAACCTACGAGCAGTACTTC.